This TCR beta chain was captured by sequencing in a study of early T cells in non-severe SARS-CoV-2 infection. Study-wide background: Chains were unpaired, as sequencing was done on bulk RNA from unsorted whole blood. Overall study findings and caveats: Comparison of clonotypes with VDJdb favored anti-spike CD8 responses while missing private and CD4 specificities.

This CDR3 has 16 amino acids. V was cut by 4 bases and J by 0 bases, with 13 bases left in between. This clonotype was detected a few times. What it recognizes is unknown. Attachment of unique molecular identifiers to individual cDNA molecules was performed. MiXCR, run by TCRdb on the 5' RACE reads, gives a single entry per CDR3 protein. The sample includes around 84,000 distinct CDR3 sequences, 14% of them seen just once. The sequenced sample consisted of whole blood. The clonotype comes from an adult who was a healthcare worker with PCR-confirmed SARS-CoV-2 infection or an uninfected control (not recorded which). The gene calls are TRBV12-3 or TRBV12-4 and TRBJ2-4; D call uncertain. CDR3 DNA: TGTGCCAGCAGTTCCCGCCCCGGGCTAGCCAAAAACATTCAGTACTTC. Amino acid sequence: CASSSRPGLAKNIQYF.